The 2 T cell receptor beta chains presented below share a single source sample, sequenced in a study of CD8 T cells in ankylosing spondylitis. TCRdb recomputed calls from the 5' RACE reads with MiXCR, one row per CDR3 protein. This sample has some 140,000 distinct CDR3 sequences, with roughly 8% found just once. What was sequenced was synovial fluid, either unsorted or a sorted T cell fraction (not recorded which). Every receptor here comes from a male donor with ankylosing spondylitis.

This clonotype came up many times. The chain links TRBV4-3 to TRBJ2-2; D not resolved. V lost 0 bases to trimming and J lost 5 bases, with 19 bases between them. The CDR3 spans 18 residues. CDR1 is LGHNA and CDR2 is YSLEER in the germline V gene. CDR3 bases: TGCGCCAGCAGCCAAGAAATAGTCCACGTGGGCTGGACCGGGGAGCTGTTTTTT. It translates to CASSQEIVHVGWTGELFF.

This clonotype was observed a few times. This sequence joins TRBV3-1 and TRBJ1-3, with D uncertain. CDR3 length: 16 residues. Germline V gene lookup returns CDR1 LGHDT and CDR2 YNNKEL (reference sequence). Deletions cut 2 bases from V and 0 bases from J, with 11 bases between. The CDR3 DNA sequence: TGTGCCAGCAGCCAAAAGGGTTTGTTCTCTGGAAACACCATATATTTT. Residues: CASSQKGLFSGNTIYF.